The following is a T cell receptor (beta chain) sequence with its context. Its target is unknown. These data are taken from a study of T cells in localized non-small cell lung cancer. Study-level findings and limits: A higher density of T cells in blood coincided with extended overall survival.

TCRdb's table, derived via immunoSEQ multiplex PCR, lists solely in-frame clones and lacks some. Of 53,000 or so clones listed, roughly 90% are singletons. This clonotype was obtained from a man aged 40 to 70 with stage I lung adenocarcinoma. The sample consisted of peripheral blood, taken before any cancer treatment.

This chain's CDR3 is CASNFGGSSTDTQYF. CDR3 DNA sequence: TGTGCCAGTAATTTCGGCGGGTCTAGCACAGATACGCAGTATTTT. The chain uses TRBV19 and TRBJ2-3, with TRBD2 as a possible D gene (5 bases). Trimming shortened V by 7 bases and J by 0 bases, and 14 bases separated the two germline ends. The CDR3 runs to 15 residues. CDR1 and CDR2 from the germline V gene are LNHDA and SQIVND (reference sequence).